This paragraph covers one T cell receptor (beta chain) sequence. What it binds is unknown. Method: immunoSEQ multiplex PCR; TCRdb's copy keeps in-frame clones and lacks some. The sample carries 2 million to 2.5 million clones, approximately 95% recorded once. Germline lookup yields CDR1 MDHEN and CDR2 SYDVKM. With V trimmed by 2 bases and J by 3 bases, 2 bases remained unmatched. This CDR3 has 15 residues. This entry comes from a study of shared clonotypes between healthy human individuals. Broader study findings: The study drew on few donors, limiting represented genetic and exposure-history diversity. Rarefaction demonstrated incomplete sorted-subset sequencing despite large depth.

Sequences were obtained from naive CD4+ T cells sorted from blood. Stated subset: CD45RA+ positively selected. V usage is TRBV28 and J usage is TRBJ2-2, with 8 bases matching TRBD1. This TCR was recovered from a young man in good health. CDR3 sequence: CASSLQQGDTGELFF. CDR3 bases: TGTGCCAGCAGTTTACAACAGGGGGACACCGGGGAGCTGTTTTTT.